Presented here are 16 T cell receptor beta chains from one specimen sequenced in a study of blood T cell repertoires in COVID-19. TCRdb keeps only in-frame clones here, not all; method: immunoSEQ multiplex PCR. The repertoire includes 200,000 to 250,000 clones, more than 75% of them detected once, and about 7.6% sits in the top ten. Sequenced material: peripheral blood. These receptor sequences come from a woman in her 70s with active or convalescent COVID-19.

V and J are TRBV20-1 and TRBJ1-2; tentative D call: TRBD1 (6 bases). Trimming removed 6 bases at V and 6 bases at J, with 11 bases between. CDR3 size: 11 residues. Germline CDR1 reads DFQATT; CDR2 reads SNEGSKA (reference sequence). CDR3 amino acids: CSAGPGDGYTF. In nucleotides, the CDR3 is TGCAGTGCGGGTCCAGGGGATGGCTACACCTTC.

V and J are TRBV6-2 or TRBV6-3 and TRBJ2-3; no clear D gene. Germline V gene sequence: CDR1 MNHEY, CDR2 SVGEGT. The CDR3 runs 15 residues. Trimming shortened V by 0 bases and J by 2 bases, and 9 bases separated the two germline ends. This CDR3 reads CASSYSRGFTDTQYF. The CDR3 DNA reads as TGTGCCAGCAGTTACTCTCGCGGTTTCACAGATACGCAGTATTTT.

This clone was observed a few times. V and J are TRBV19 and TRBJ1-5; 7 nucleotides align to TRBD1. The V gene end was trimmed by 7 bases and the J gene end by 5 bases; junction bases not matched to a gene: 11. The CDR3 covers 15 residues. Germline assignment: CDR1 LNHDA and CDR2 SQIVND (reference sequence). The CDR3 DNA sequence: TGTGCCAGTACTACAGACAGGGCAATTTATCAGCCCCAGCATTTT. It translates to CASTTDRAIYQPQHF.

The V call is TRBV7-8, the J call TRBJ1-2; D gene uncertain. The ends were cut back, 1 base at V and 5 bases at J, with 11 bases in the middle. CDR3 length: 14 residues. CDR1 and CDR2 from the germline V gene are SGHVS and FQNEAQ. The CDR3 coding sequence is TGTGCCAGCAGCTTAGGCGACGGGATTTATGGCTACACCTTC. The encoded protein is CASSLGDGIYGYTF.

The J gene is TRBJ2-7, the V gene TRBV7-2; 7 nucleotides line up with TRBD2. Germline-derived CDR1 and CDR2 are SGHTA and FQGNSA. The V gene end was trimmed by 1 base and the J gene end by 4 bases; junction bases not matched to a gene: 7. The CDR3 totals 15 residues. The CDR3 spells CASSLGGDYRYEQYF. The CDR3 bases are TGTGCCAGCAGCTTAGGTGGGGACTATCGGTACGAGCAGTACTTC.

The DNA of the CDR3 is TGTGCCAGCCGCCTTGGGGGGGCGAGGAATCAGCCCCAGCATTTT. This encodes CASRLGGARNQPQHF. The V gene is TRBV27, the J gene TRBJ1-5, with D possibly TRBD1 on 6 matching bases. The V end was cut by 8 bases, the J end by 4 bases, with 18 bases between. Germline values: CDR1 MNHEY, CDR2 SMNVEV (reference sequence). The CDR3 consists of 15 residues.

The chain employs TRBV18 and TRBJ2-7; D might be TRBD1 (6 bases). With 6 bases removed from V and 7 bases from J, the gap between germline ends came to 19 bases. CDR3 size: 14 residues. The germline V gene has CDR1 KGHSH and CDR2 LQKENI. The chain's CDR3 is CASSPPGQFLEQYF. In DNA, the CDR3 is TGTGCCAGCTCCCCTCCCGGACAGTTTTTGGAGCAGTACTTC.

On this clone itself: Other DNA sequences in this sample translate to the same CDR3. V and J are TRBV9 and TRBJ1-1; 8 bases map to TRBD1. This CDR3 contains 14 residues. Germline CDR1 and CDR2: SGDLS and YYNGEE. V dropped 3 bases and J dropped 1; count of bases not matched to a gene: 2. As DNA, the CDR3 is TGTGCCAGCAGCGGCGACAGGGGGAACACTGAAGCTTTCTTT. It encodes CASSGDRGNTEAFF.

CDR3 protein: CASSTVNTDTQYF. The CDR3 DNA reads as TGTGCCAGTAGTACCGTAAACACAGATACGCAGTATTTT. The chain uses TRBV19 and TRBJ2-3; no reliable D call. This CDR3 is 13 amino acids long. Trimming removed 4 bases at V and 2 bases at J, with 7 bases between. In germline, CDR1 is LNHDA, CDR2 SQIVND (reference sequence).

The gene calls are TRBV6-2 or TRBV6-3 and TRBJ2-1; D remains unclear. Germline V lookup: CDR1 MNHEY, CDR2 SVGEGT. The germline V and J ends were trimmed by 4 bases and 6 bases, with 13 bases remaining between them. The length of the CDR3 is 14 residues. For the CDR3, the DNA is TGTGCCAGCAGTTGGCCCAACGATCCCAATGAGCAGTTCTTC. It translates to CASSWPNDPNEQFF.

J is TRBJ2-7 and V is TRBV7-9; possible D gene TRBD1, 5 bases. Between the trimmed V and J ends, which lost 6 bases and 5 bases, there was a span of 17 bases. Germline V gene sequence: CDR1 SEHNR, CDR2 FQNEAQ (reference sequence). This CDR3 contains 14 residues. DNA of the CDR3: TGTGCCAGCAGTCCGGCAGGGCAGAGCCACGAGCAGTACTTC. It codes for CASSPAGQSHEQYF. Combining the CDR3 with reference TRBV7-9 and TRBJ2-7 gives the whole variable domain DTGVSQNPRHKITKRGQNVTFRCDPISEHNRLYWYRQTLGQGPEFLTYFQNEAQLEKSRLLSDRFSAERPKGSFSTLEIQRTEQGDSAMYLCASSPAGQSHEQYFGPGTRLTVT.

This chain joins TRBV4-1 and TRBJ2-1; 8 bases are shared with TRBD1. The CDR3 extends over 14 amino acids. The germline gives CDR1 MGHRA, CDR2 YSYEKL. J lost 9 bases, V lost 4 bases, and 8 bases had no gene match. The chain's CDR3 is CASSPQGQVGEQFF. CDR3 sequence (DNA): TGCGCCAGCAGCCCACAGGGACAGGTGGGTGAGCAGTTCTTC.

The J gene is TRBJ2-2, the V gene TRBV19; 7 nucleotides agree with TRBD1. CDR1 is LNHDA, CDR2 SQIVND, per germline (reference sequence). CDR3 length: 15 amino acids. The V and J ends lost 7 bases and 4 bases, in that order; junction bases with no gene match: 9. CDR3 sequence: CASNRAPGGTGELFF. The CDR3 DNA reads TGTGCCAGTAACCGGGCCCCAGGGGGCACCGGGGAGCTGTTTTTT.

The rearrangement uses TRBV21-1 and TRBJ2-5; the D call in the table, TRBD2, was not verified against the DNA. TRBV21-1 is an annotated pseudogene. The CDR3 loop spans 10 amino acids. The CDR3 loop is CASSAGSQYF. Here the CDR3 DNA reads TGTGCCAGCAGTGCCGGGTCCCAGTACTTC.

J is TRBJ1-2 and V is TRBV5-1; D not certain. The germline gives CDR1 SGHRS, CDR2 YFSETQ. This CDR3 spans 13 amino acids. V lost 0 bases and J lost 4, with 7 bases in between. The CDR3 sequence: CASSLEQTYGYTF. CDR3 in DNA: TGCGCCAGCAGCTTGGAACAAACCTATGGCTACACCTTC.

V gene TRBV2 combines with J gene TRBJ2-2; D gene unclear. The germline V and J ends were trimmed by 10 bases and 6 bases, with 21 bases remaining between them. The CDR3 has 15 amino acids. Germline assignment: CDR1 SNHLY and CDR2 FYNNEI. The CDR3 protein is CATRPQAVMAGELFF. In DNA, the CDR3 is TGTGCCACCCGTCCCCAGGCCGTTATGGCCGGGGAGCTGTTTTTT. The full variable domain, rest sourced from reference TRBV2 and TRBJ2-2, is EPEVTQTPSHQVTQMGQEVILRCVPISNHLYFYWYRQILGQKVEFLVSFYNNEISEKSEIFDDQFSVERPDGSNFTLKIRSTKLEDSAMYFCATRPQAVMAGELFFGEGSRLTVL.